The clone carrying this T cell receptor beta chain was recorded once. Germline V lookup: CDR1 SGHTA, CDR2 FQGNSA. Trimming left V 6 bases short and J 5 bases short, with 10 bases between. The length of the CDR3 is 12 residues. The data derive from a study of blood T cells in healthy people across ages. Study in general: About one barcoded beta molecule per two T cells was captured by template switching.

Alongside a J-beta primer mix, a sample-barcoded 5' primer served in a second PCR lasting about 7 to 11 cycles. Through a template-switch adaptor with 12 random nucleotides, each cDNA molecule received a tag. TCRdb passed the 5' RACE reads through MiXCR, listing each CDR3 protein once. The repertoire has approximately 880,000 distinct CDR3 sequences, roughly 50% of them found once; the top ten carry 13%. This clonotype was sampled from a man younger than 40 in good health. Sequenced: blood. This chain joins TRBV7-2 and TRBJ2-5; D not resolved. DNA for the CDR3: TGTGCCAGCAGATCAACGTTGGAGACCCAGTACTTC. Its protein is CASRSTLETQYF.